Below, one T cell receptor beta chain is given with its context. CDR3 length equals 13 residues. The junction had 7 bases not matched to a gene; V was cut back by 4 bases and J by 8 bases. CDR1 and CDR2 from the germline V gene are MNHEY and SVGAGI. TCRdb's copy holds only in-frame clones and misses some; the assay was immunoSEQ multiplex PCR. Of about 190,000 clones in the sample, 84% were seen once. The data are from a study of blood T cell repertoires in COVID-19. The clonotype originates from a woman under 40 who had been exposed to COVID-19. Sequencing input: PBMCs or T cells enriched from blood (not recorded which). This sequence joins TRBV6-5 and TRBJ1-2, with 7 bases fitting TRBD1. In DNA form, the CDR3 reads TGTGCCAGCAGTTCGGACAGGCGGTGGGGCTACACCTTC. This translates into CASSSDRRWGYTF.